This T cell receptor (beta chain) is drawn from a study of blood T cell repertoires in COVID-19. Germline trimming cut 4 bases from V and 2 bases from J; bases unmatched to any gene: 7. This CDR3 has 16 residues. CDR1 and CDR2 from the germline V gene are MGHRA and YSYEKL. Per the study methods: The assay estimated nucleated cells by amplifying reference gene primers. Sequenced by immunoSEQ multiplex PCR; TCRdb stores in-frame clones only, minus some. That table supplies the V and J calls and clone size; D and trimming were determined from the DNA. The repertoire holds around 300,000 clones, with 87% as singletons.

V and J are TRBV4-1 and TRBJ1-1; TRBD1 matches 10 bases. Sequenced input: peripheral blood. The sequence was collected from a man aged 18 to 30 with active or convalescent COVID-19. CDR3 in DNA: TGCGCCAGCAGCCTGCTCGGGACAGGGGCAAACACTGAAGCTTTCTTT. Its translation is CASSLLGTGANTEAFF.